The 9 T cell receptor beta chains presented below share a single source sample, sequenced in a study of vaccination effects on CD4 cells after COVID-19. Assay: immunoSEQ multiplex PCR; the TCRdb copy retains only in-frame clones and omits some. Of around 47,000 clones in the sample, approximately 77% were seen once. These receptors' targets are unknown. Culture lasted 10 days before CD4+ T cell isolation. Every participant took two doses of the BNT162b2 or mRNA-1273 vaccine. This specimen consisted of CD4+ T cells from PBMCs cultured without peptide, obtained after COVID-19 vaccination. These receptors were collected from a human donor who received a COVID-19 vaccine.

The rearrangement links TRBV11-2 to TRBJ1-2; weak D call: TRBD1 (5 bases). The CDR3 sequence is 13 residues long. Germline lookup yields CDR1 SGHAT and CDR2 FQNNGV. V was cut by 0 bases and J by 7 bases, with 9 bases left in between. CDR3 loop: CASSLDQGVGYTF. The CDR3 region has the DNA TGTGCCAGCAGCTTAGATCAAGGGGTTGGCTACACCTTC. Combining the CDR3 with reference TRBV11-2 and TRBJ1-2 gives the whole variable domain EAGVAQSPRYKIIEKRQSVAFWCNPISGHATLYWYQQILGQGPKLLIQFQNNGVVDDSQLPKDRFSAERLKGVDSTLKIQPAKLEDSAVYLCASSLDQGVGYTFGSGTRLTVV.

This chain links TRBV5-4 with TRBJ2-5; D may be TRBD1 (5 bases). CDR3 size: 14 residues. Trimming pared 2 bases from V and 4 bases from J, leaving 12 bases between. Per the germline V gene, CDR1 is SGHNT and CDR2 is YYREEE (reference sequence). The CDR3 reads CASSFQGMTETQYF. Written as DNA, the CDR3 is TGTGCCAGCAGCTTCCAGGGTATGACAGAGACCCAGTACTTC.

The rearrangement joins TRBV19 to TRBJ1-5; TRBD1 agrees at 8 bases. CDR3 length: 16 amino acids. Germline lookup yields CDR1 LNHDA and CDR2 SQIVND (reference sequence). Trimming at V came to 6 bases and at J to 6 bases, leaving 13 bases not matched to a gene. In nucleotides, the CDR3 is TGTGCCAGTAGAAGGATGGACAGGGCGTCGGGTCAGCCCCAGCATTTT. Protein: CASRRMDRASGQPQHF.

The V and J genes are TRBV5-1 and TRBJ2-1; maybe TRBD1 (6 bases). Trimming cost V 4 bases and J 5 bases, with 19 bases left between them. The CDR3 is made up of 16 amino acids. Germline CDR1 reads SGHRS; CDR2 reads YFSETQ. CDR3 sequence (DNA): TGCGCCAGCAGCGTAGGACAGACACTATCCGACAATGAGCAGTTCTTC. It translates to CASSVGQTLSDNEQFF.

V gene TRBV19 combines with J gene TRBJ2-7; 8 nucleotides agree with TRBD1. The CDR3 has 13 amino acids. The germline V gene encodes CDR1 LNHDA and CDR2 SQIVND (reference sequence). V shed 5 bases, J shed 6 bases, and the junction held 6 bases outside the gene matches. CDR3 protein: CASSRNTGGEQYF. In nucleotides, the CDR3 is TGTGCCAGTAGTCGCAATACAGGGGGCGAGCAGTACTTC.

V is TRBV7-2 and J is TRBJ2-7, with 11 bases identical to TRBD2. V lost 3 bases, J lost 1 base, and 14 bases stayed unmatched. The germline V gene encodes CDR1 SGHTA and CDR2 FQGNSA. The CDR3 is 19 residues long. The CDR3 spells CASSFPPSGLAGISYEQYF. DNA for the CDR3: TGTGCCAGCAGCTTCCCCCCCTCAGGACTAGCGGGTATTTCCTACGAGCAGTACTTC.

The gene calls are TRBV29-1 and TRBJ2-1, with a tentative D call TRBD2 (5 bases). Germline CDR1 SQVTM, CDR2 ANQGSEA. V was pared by 2 bases and J by 0 bases, with 14 bases between. The CDR3 consists of 16 residues. CDR3 DNA sequence: TGCAGCGTTGAAAACGGTGGAGAGGGCTCCTACAATGAGCAGTTCTTC. As protein: CSVENGGEGSYNEQFF.

V usage is TRBV7-9 and J usage is TRBJ2-3; perhaps TRBD2 as D (5 bases). The CDR3 contains 16 residues. Trimming shortened V by 3 bases and J by 4 bases, and 17 bases separated the two germline ends. Germline CDR1 SEHNR, CDR2 FQNEAQ (reference sequence). CDR3 in amino acids: CASSLSAVGFSDTQYF. DNA of the CDR3: TGTGCCAGCAGCTTGTCAGCGGTGGGTTTCTCAGATACGCAGTATTTT.

A few counts support this clone. The rearrangement uses TRBV5-1 and TRBJ2-7, with TRBD2 matching 7 bases. This CDR3 has 16 amino acids. CDR1 and CDR2 (germline): SGHRS, YFSETQ. Trimming cost V 4 bases and J 2 bases; bases outside gene matches: 12. The CDR3 spells CASSLVGGSLPYEQYF. DNA for the CDR3: TGCGCCAGCAGCCTGGTGGGGGGGTCTCTTCCCTACGAGCAGTACTTC.